This TCR beta chain was documented in a study of blood T cell repertoires in COVID-19. About the research overall: There were acute and convalescent COVID-19 samples, and they came from the United States, Italy and Spain. T cells, B-cell-depleted T cells, or PBMCs supplied cDNA or gDNA.

V lost 5 bases and J lost 6, with 17 bases in between. This CDR3 contains 15 residues. Germline assignment: CDR1 MDHEN and CDR2 SYDVKM. In the original analysis: Reference gene primer amplification gave nucleated cell count estimates. Assay: immunoSEQ multiplex PCR; the TCRdb copy retains only in-frame clones and omits some. V and J calls and clone size are copied from that table; D and trimming were computed from the DNA. The sample lists some 130,000 clones; 80% to 85% were seen once. The specimen sequenced was peripheral blood. This chain connects TRBV28 to TRBJ2-1, with D maybe TRBD1 (6 bases). This receptor was identified in a woman aged 25-40 years who had recovered from COVID-19. CDR3 in DNA: TGTGCCAGCAGTCCCGAGCAGGGCAGGGGCAATGAGCAGTTCTTC. Its protein product is CASSPEQGRGNEQFF.